Described below is a single TCR beta chain sequence and its context. Its cognate antigen is unknown. The method was immunoSEQ multiplex PCR; TCRdb's version includes in-frame clones alone and lacks a portion of them. Of roughly 2,300,000 clones listed, roughly 92% are singletons. CDR1 MGHDK and CDR2 SYGVNS come from the germline V gene. Germline trimming cut 2 bases from V and 8 bases from J; bases unmatched to any gene: 4. The CDR3 contains 14 residues. The data belong to a study of shared clonotypes between healthy human individuals. Findings of the study overall: When compared with the clonotypes that were shared by all four sorted-subset donors, the non-shared clonotypes turned out to have lower generation probabilities.

The source of this sequence is a man in his late teens or twenties in good health. Some clones in this sample may be carry-over from other donors' samples. The chain links TRBV25-1 to TRBJ2-1; 9 bases align to TRBD2. The source material was naive CD4+ T cells from PBMCs. Subset: CD45RA+ positively selected. Here the CDR3 reads CASSEGLARDEQFF. Here the CDR3 DNA reads TGTGCCAGCAGTGAAGGACTAGCGCGAGATGAGCAGTTCTTC.